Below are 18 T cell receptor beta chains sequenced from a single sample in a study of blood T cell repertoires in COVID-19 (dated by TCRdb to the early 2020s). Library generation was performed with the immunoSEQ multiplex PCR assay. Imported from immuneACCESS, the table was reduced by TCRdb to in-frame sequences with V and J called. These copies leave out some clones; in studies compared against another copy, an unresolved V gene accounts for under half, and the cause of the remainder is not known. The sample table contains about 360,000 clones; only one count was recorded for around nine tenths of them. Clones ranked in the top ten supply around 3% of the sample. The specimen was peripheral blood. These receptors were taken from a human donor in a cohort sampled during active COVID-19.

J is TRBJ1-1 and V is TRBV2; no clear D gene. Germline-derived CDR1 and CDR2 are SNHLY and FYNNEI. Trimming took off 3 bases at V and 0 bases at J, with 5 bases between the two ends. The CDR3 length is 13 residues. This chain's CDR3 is CASSEELNTEAFF. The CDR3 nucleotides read TGTGCCAGCAGTGAGGAGCTGAACACTGAAGCTTTCTTT.

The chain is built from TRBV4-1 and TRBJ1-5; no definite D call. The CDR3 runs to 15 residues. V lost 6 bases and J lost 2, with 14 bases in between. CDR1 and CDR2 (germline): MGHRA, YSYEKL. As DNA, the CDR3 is TGCGCCAGCAGGGATCCTAAGAGGGGCAATCAGCCCCAGCATTTT. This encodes CASRDPKRGNQPQHF.

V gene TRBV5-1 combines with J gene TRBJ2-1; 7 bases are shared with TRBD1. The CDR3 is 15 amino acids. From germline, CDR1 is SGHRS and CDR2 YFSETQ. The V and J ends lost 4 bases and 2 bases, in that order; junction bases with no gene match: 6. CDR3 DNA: TGCGCCAGCAGCCCCGGGACAGTACCCTACAATGAGCAGTTCTTC. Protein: CASSPGTVPYNEQFF.

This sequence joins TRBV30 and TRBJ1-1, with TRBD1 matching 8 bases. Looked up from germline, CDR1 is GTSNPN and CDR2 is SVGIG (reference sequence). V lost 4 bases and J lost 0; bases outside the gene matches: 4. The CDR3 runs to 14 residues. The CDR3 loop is CAWTQGQVNTEAFF. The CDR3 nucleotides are TGTGCCTGGACCCAGGGACAGGTGAACACTGAAGCTTTCTTT.

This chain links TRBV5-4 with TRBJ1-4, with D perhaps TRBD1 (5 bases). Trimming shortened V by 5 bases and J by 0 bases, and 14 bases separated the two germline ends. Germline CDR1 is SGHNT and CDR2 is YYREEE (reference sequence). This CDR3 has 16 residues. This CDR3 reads CASSRRGGTTNEKLFF. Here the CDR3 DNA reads TGTGCCAGCAGTCGCCGCGGGGGTACAACTAATGAAAAACTGTTTTTT.

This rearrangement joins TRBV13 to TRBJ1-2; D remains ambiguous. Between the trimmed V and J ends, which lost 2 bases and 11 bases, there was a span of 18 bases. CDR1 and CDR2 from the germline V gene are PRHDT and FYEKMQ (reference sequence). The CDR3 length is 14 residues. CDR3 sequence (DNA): TGTGCCAGCAGCTTATTCTCTGGAGGGCCCCCTTACACCTTC. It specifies CASSLFSGGPPYTF.

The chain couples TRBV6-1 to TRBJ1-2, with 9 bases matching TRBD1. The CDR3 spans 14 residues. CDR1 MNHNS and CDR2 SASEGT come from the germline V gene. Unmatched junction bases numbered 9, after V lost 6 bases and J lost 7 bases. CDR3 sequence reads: CASRGQGKGGGYTF. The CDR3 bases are TGTGCCAGCAGAGGACAGGGGAAGGGGGGTGGCTACACCTTC.

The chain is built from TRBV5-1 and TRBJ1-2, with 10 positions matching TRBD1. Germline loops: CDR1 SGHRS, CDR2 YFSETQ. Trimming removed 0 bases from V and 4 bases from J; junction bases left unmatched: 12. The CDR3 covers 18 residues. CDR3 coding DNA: TGCGCCAGCAGCTTGGATGAACCCGGGACAGGGGAAATCTATGGCTACACCTTC. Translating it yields CASSLDEPGTGEIYGYTF. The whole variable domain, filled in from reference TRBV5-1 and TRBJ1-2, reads KAGVTQTPRYLIKTRGQQVTLSCSPISGHRSVSWYQQTPGQGLQFLFEYFSETQRNKGNFPGRFSGRQFSNSRSEMNVSTLELGDSALYLCASSLDEPGTGEIYGYTFGSGTRLTVV.

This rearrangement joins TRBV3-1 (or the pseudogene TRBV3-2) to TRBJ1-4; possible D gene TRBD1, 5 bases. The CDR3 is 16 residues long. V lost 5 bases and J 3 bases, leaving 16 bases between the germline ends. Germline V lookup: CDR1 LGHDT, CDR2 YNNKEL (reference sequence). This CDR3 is CASSDRLTIANEKLFF. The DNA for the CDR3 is TGTGCCAGCAGCGACAGACTCACAATAGCTAATGAAAAACTGTTTTTT.

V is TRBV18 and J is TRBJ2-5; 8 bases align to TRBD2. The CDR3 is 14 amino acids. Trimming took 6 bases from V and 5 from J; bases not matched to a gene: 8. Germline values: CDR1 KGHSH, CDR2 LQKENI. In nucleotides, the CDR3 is TGTGCCAGCTCGAGATTCGCGGGAGGTGAGACCCAGTACTTC. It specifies CASSRFAGGETQYF.

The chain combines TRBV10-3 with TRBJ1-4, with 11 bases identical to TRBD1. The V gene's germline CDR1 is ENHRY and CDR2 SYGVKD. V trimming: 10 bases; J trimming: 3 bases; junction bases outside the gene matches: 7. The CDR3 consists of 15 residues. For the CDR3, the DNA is TGTGCCACTGGGACAGGGGGAAATGCTAATGAAAAACTGTTTTTT. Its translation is CATGTGGNANEKLFF.

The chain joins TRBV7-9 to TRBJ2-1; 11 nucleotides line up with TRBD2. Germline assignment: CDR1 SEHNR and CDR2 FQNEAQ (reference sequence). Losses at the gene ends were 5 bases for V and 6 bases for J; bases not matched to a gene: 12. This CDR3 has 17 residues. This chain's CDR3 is CASSPPMGLAETNEQFF. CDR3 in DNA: TGTGCCAGCAGCCCTCCCATGGGACTAGCGGAAACCAATGAGCAGTTCTTC.

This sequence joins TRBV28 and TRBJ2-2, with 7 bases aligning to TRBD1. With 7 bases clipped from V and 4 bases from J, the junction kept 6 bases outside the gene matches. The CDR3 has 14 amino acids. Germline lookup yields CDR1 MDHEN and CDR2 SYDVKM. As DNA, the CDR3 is TGTGCCAGCAAGAGTGACAGGGCCACCGGGGAGCTGTTTTTT. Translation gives CASKSDRATGELFF.

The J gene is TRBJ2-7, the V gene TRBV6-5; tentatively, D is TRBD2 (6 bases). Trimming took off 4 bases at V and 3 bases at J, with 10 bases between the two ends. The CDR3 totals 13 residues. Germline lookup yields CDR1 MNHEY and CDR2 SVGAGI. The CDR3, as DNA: TGTGCCAGCAGTTGGGACTCCATCTACGAGCAGTACTTC. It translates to CASSWDSIYEQYF.

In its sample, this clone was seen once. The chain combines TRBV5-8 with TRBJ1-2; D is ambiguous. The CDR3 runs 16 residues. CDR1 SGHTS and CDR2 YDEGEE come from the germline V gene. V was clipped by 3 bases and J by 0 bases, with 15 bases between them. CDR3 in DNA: TGTGCCAGCAGCTGGTTTGGGGAGACTACTAACTATGGCTACACCTTC. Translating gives CASSWFGETTNYGYTF.

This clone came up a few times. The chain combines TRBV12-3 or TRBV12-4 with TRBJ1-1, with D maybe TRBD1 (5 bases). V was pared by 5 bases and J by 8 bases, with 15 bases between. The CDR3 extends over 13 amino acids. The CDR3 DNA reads TGTGCCAGCAGTCCCCGGGACGGGAGCGAAGCTTTCTTT. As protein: CASSPRDGSEAFF.

The CDR3, as DNA: TGTGCCTGGAGTATGGCTAGCGGAACAGATACGCAGTATTTT. The encoded protein is CAWSMASGTDTQYF. The chain combines TRBV30 with TRBJ2-3; 7 bases align to TRBD2. CDR1 and CDR2 from the germline V gene are GTSNPN and SVGIG (reference sequence). The CDR3 extends over 14 amino acids. Germline trimming cut 2 bases from V and 3 bases from J; bases unmatched to any gene: 5. The full variable domain, its missing parts supplied by reference TRBV30 and TRBJ2-3, is SQTIHQWPATLVQPVGSPLSLECTVEGTSNPNLYWYRQAAGRGLQLLFYSVGIGQISSEVPQNLSASRPQDRQFILSSKKLLLSDSGFYLCAWSMASGTDTQYFGPGTRLTVL.

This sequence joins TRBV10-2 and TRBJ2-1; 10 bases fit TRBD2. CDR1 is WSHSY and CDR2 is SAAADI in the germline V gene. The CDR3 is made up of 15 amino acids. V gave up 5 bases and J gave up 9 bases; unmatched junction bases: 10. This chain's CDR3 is CASSTLAGVFGEQFF. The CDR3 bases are TGCGCCAGCAGTACCCTAGCGGGAGTGTTCGGTGAGCAGTTCTTC.